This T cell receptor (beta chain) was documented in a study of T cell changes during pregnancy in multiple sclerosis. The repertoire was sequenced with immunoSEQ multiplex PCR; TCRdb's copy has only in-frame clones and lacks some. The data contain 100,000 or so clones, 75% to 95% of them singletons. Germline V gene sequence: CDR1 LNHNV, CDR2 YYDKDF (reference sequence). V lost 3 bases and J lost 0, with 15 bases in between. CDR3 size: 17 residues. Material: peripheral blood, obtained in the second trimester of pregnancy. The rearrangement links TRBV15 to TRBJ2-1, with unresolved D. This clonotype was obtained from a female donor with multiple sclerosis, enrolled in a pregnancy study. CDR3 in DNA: TGTGCCACCAGCAGCATTATCCAACAGAGCTCCTACAATGAGCAGTTCTTC. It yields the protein CATSSIIQQSSYNEQFF.